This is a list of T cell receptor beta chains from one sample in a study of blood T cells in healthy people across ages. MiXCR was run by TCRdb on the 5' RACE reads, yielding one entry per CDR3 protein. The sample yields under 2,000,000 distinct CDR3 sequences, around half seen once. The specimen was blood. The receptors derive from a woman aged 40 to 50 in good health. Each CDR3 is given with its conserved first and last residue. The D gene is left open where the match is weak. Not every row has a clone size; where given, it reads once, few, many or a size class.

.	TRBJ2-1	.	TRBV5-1	CASSPMTEGEQFF
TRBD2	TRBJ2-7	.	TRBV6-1	CASSGTSGGAPTYEQYF
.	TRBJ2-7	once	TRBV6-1	CASSDGLLRPYEQYF
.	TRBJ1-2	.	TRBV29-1	CSVEEAAAQGHGYTF
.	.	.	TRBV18	CASSPPGSTRNEQYF
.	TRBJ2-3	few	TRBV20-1	CSAREEAGWDTQYF
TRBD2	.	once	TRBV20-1	CSASSGGPANEQYF
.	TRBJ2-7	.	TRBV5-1	CASSPGEPYEQYF
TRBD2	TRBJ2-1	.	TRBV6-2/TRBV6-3	CASSHHVEAGRRNEQFF
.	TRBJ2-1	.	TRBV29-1	CSVEWQGNEQFF
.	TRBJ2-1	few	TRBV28	CASSLWGRLNYNEQFF
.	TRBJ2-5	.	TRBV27	CASRFRGIVGEQYF
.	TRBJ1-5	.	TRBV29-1	CSATVNNRPQHF
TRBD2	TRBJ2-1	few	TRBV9	CASSVGLAGALFDNEQFF
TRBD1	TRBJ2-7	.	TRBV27	CASLFKLGTVYEQYF
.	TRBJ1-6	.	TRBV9	CASSVGIGSQNSPLHF
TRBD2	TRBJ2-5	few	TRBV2	CASNIAGGQNQETQYF
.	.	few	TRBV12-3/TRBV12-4	CASSLSGGRRAETQYF
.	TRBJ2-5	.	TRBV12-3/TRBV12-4	CASSLGRIIEGQYF
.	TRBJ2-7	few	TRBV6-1	CASSVIDGSYEQYF
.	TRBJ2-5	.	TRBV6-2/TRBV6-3	CASIGGEETQYF
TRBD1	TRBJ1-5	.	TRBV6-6	CASRQGARGHQPQHF
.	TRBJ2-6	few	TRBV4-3	CASSQDPRDLSSGANVLTF
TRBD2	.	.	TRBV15	CATSREPFSGGQETQFF
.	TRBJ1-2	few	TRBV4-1	CASSRPDRRINYGYTF
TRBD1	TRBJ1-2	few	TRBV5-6	CASSPTGGSGYTF
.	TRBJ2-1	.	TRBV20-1	CSASGVGGATYNEQFF
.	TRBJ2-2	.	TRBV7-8	CASSLLAIGPGELFF
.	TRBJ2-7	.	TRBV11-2	CASSPRNPGNTYEQYF
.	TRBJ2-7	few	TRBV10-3	CAISDRGDSYEQYF
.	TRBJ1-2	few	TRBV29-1	CSVDMQGSYGYTF
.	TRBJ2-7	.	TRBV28	CASSFTGLQQYF
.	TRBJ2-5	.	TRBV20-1	CSAREWGQETQYF
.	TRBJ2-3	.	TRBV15	CATSREILGADTQYF
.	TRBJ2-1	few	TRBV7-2	CASSFAGSSYYNEQFF
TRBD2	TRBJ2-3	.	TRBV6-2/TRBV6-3	CASRSGLFTDTQYF
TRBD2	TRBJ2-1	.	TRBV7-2	CASSRTSGGWFF
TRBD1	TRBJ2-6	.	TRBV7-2	CASSLRQGISGANVLTF
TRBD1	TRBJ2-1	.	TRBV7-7	CASSASGGYEQFF
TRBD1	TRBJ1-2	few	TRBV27	CASSQHRTGHGYTF
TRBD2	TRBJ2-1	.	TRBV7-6	CASSLLAGERWGEQFF
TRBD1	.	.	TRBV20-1	CSAQGDRPPYEQYF
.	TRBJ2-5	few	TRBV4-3	CASSQALTTPTYRYQETQYF
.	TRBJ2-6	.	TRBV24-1	CATSDASGTGANVLTF
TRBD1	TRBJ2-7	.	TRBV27	CASSLNRGEQYF
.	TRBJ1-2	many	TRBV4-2	CASSQGNLYGYTF
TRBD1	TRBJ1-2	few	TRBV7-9	CASRAGQGHGYTF
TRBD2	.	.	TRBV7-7	CASSLRGGSYNEQYF
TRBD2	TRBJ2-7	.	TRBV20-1	CSASRATSGGYEQYF
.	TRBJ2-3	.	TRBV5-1	CASSLASQADTQYF